This T cell receptor beta chain was retrieved from a study of cytomegalovirus exposure and HLA in healthy donors. Study-level points and caveats: In a later analysis, V- and J-gene trimming of beta chains associated with a DCLRE1C missense variant, replicated independently.

Primers for the PCR totalled 60 Vbeta and 13 Jbeta. Sequencing used immunoSEQ multiplex PCR; TCRdb keeps in-frame clones, though not all of them. The data show 95,000 to 150,000 clones, 66% seen once. The V gene's germline CDR1 is ENHRY and CDR2 SYGVKD. The CDR3 contains 14 residues. V was clipped by 8 bases and J by 5 bases; unmatched bases: 5. Comments on this clone: The antigen is undetermined.

The sample was PBMCs. The clonotype comes from a man younger than 30 in good health and CMV-seronegative. The chain uses TRBV10-3 and TRBJ2-7, with 14 positions matching TRBD2. The CDR3 here is CAIGLAGGDDEQYF. The CDR3 bases are TGTGCCATCGGACTAGCGGGAGGAGACGACGAGCAGTACTTC.